Listed below are T cell receptor beta chains from one sample, sequenced in a study of T cell changes during pregnancy in multiple sclerosis. Here immunoSEQ multiplex PCR was the method, and the copy in TCRdb shows in-frame clones only, minus some. The sample has 35,000 to 45,000 clones; roughly 89% are singletons. Source: CD4+ T cells from peripheral blood mononuclear cells, taken in the second trimester of pregnancy. These receptors all come from a female donor in good health, enrolled as a control in a pregnancy study. The CDR3 runs from the conserved cysteine through the conserved F or W. Each record gives: V gene, J gene, CDR3 protein.

V gene: TRBV21-1
J gene: TRBJ2-3
CDR3 protein: CASRRESNTDTQYF

V gene: TRBV27
J gene: TRBJ2-5
CDR3 protein: CASSLFLPSGETQYF

V gene: TRBV5-4
J gene: TRBJ2-7
CDR3 protein: CASSLTHSPYEQYF

V gene: TRBV18
J gene: TRBJ2-7
CDR3 protein: CASSSTGTGYEQYF

V gene: TRBV19
J gene: TRBJ2-5
CDR3 protein: CASSTGVETQYF

V gene: TRBV5-1
J gene: TRBJ2-5
CDR3 protein: CASSPAGTGTPETQYF

V gene: TRBV6-1
J gene: TRBJ1-1
CDR3 protein: CASSGQHTEAFF

V gene: TRBV27
J gene: TRBJ1-2
CDR3 protein: CASSSHPTAAYGYTF

V gene: TRBV2
J gene: TRBJ2-3
CDR3 protein: CASSEQGFSTDTQYF

V gene: TRBV9
J gene: TRBJ2-2
CDR3 protein: CASSVGPAGGPDTGELFF

V gene: TRBV19
J gene: TRBJ2-5
CDR3 protein: CASSIGTTVETQYF

V gene: TRBV28
J gene: TRBJ2-1
CDR3 protein: CASSLISSGGSGNEQFF

V gene: TRBV5-1
J gene: TRBJ2-5
CDR3 protein: CASSLAIRGRKETQYF

V gene: TRBV2
J gene: TRBJ2-3
CDR3 protein: CAGRDQEATDTQYF

V gene: TRBV19
J gene: TRBJ1-1
CDR3 protein: CASSITGMNTEAFF

V gene: TRBV28
J gene: TRBJ2-7
CDR3 protein: CASSIPGLGGPAYEQYF

V gene: TRBV7-2
J gene: TRBJ2-3
CDR3 protein: CASSPAVGQGTDTQYF

V gene: TRBV6-1
J gene: TRBJ2-3
CDR3 protein: CASSDSGTGTDTQYF

V gene: TRBV6-5
J gene: TRBJ1-2
CDR3 protein: CASSYDRQYGYTF

V gene: TRBV5-1
J gene: TRBJ2-5
CDR3 protein: CASSPRLAGGEETQYF

V gene: TRBV27
J gene: TRBJ2-7
CDR3 protein: CASRGGAEQYF

V gene: TRBV11-2
J gene: TRBJ2-7
CDR3 protein: CASSLAGLEQYF

V gene: TRBV19
J gene: TRBJ1-2
CDR3 protein: CASSITSQAHYGYTF

V gene: TRBV2
J gene: TRBJ2-5
CDR3 protein: CASTRTEEETQYF

V gene: TRBV28
J gene: TRBJ1-4
CDR3 protein: CASSFGGTNEKLFF

V gene: TRBV5-1
J gene: TRBJ2-7
CDR3 protein: CASSGGQGGSYEQYF

V gene: TRBV11-2
J gene: TRBJ2-7
CDR3 protein: CASSLQTGQYF

V gene: TRBV6-4
J gene: TRBJ2-3
CDR3 protein: CASSDAGGRDTQYF

V gene: TRBV4-1
J gene: TRBJ2-1
CDR3 protein: CASRQDLRAGGQSEQFF

V gene: TRBV6-1
J gene: TRBJ2-7
CDR3 protein: CASGMTGAPWEQYF

V gene: TRBV6-1
J gene: TRBJ2-7
CDR3 protein: CASTRTSGSEQYF

V gene: TRBV19
J gene: TRBJ1-1
CDR3 protein: CASSALQGSTEAFF

V gene: TRBV18
J gene: TRBJ2-1
CDR3 protein: CASSRRTTGITVNEQFF

V gene: TRBV28
J gene: TRBJ2-1
CDR3 protein: CASSLSLAENEQFF

V gene: TRBV5-1
J gene: TRBJ2-5
CDR3 protein: CASSLGGRLQETQYF

V gene: TRBV7-9
J gene: TRBJ1-2
CDR3 protein: CASSLDRGHGYTF

V gene: TRBV13
J gene: TRBJ2-2
CDR3 protein: CASSFLMGSGKLNTGELFF

V gene: TRBV4-1
J gene: TRBJ2-7
CDR3 protein: CASSRLASGDTYEQYF

V gene: TRBV6-1
J gene: TRBJ2-6
CDR3 protein: CASRTGSGANVLTF

V gene: TRBV30
J gene: TRBJ1-2
CDR3 protein: CAWSPSWSLGGPYGYTF

V gene: TRBV30
J gene: TRBJ1-3
CDR3 protein: CAWSLGASGNTIYF

V gene: TRBV7-3
J gene: TRBJ2-3
CDR3 protein: CASSLRLAEADTQYF

V gene: TRBV5-5
J gene: TRBJ2-7
CDR3 protein: CASTVGDRVAYEQYF

V gene: TRBV6-6
J gene: TRBJ2-3
CDR3 protein: CASSAGLAVHTDTQYF

V gene: TRBV7-2
J gene: TRBJ2-3
CDR3 protein: CASSRGPSGGSTDTQYF

V gene: TRBV21-1
J gene: TRBJ2-7
CDR3 protein: CASSKVAGGEQYF

V gene: TRBV5-1
J gene: TRBJ1-1
CDR3 protein: CASSLGGSLMNTEAFF

V gene: TRBV19
J gene: TRBJ1-4
CDR3 protein: CASSTTGGGPEKLFF

V gene: TRBV6-1
J gene: TRBJ1-4
CDR3 protein: CASSEGGVGEKLFF

V gene: TRBV15
J gene: TRBJ1-5
CDR3 protein: CATSRTIFSGEYDNQPQHF

V gene: TRBV4-1
J gene: TRBJ1-2
CDR3 protein: CASSQVSGRGRNYGYTF

V gene: TRBV2
J gene: TRBJ1-5
CDR3 protein: CASSPLLIGTVYQPQHF

V gene: TRBV6-1
J gene: TRBJ1-2
CDR3 protein: CASSEQGQTLNYGYTF

V gene: TRBV9
J gene: TRBJ1-1
CDR3 protein: CASSPRTGANTEAFF

V gene: TRBV5-1
J gene: TRBJ1-3
CDR3 protein: CASSVDRAENTIYF

V gene: TRBV28
J gene: TRBJ1-1
CDR3 protein: CASNLQMNTEAFF

V gene: TRBV15
J gene: TRBJ2-1
CDR3 protein: CATERGTYNEQFF

V gene: TRBV5-1
J gene: TRBJ2-5
CDR3 protein: CASSPQGMQETQYF

V gene: TRBV30
J gene: TRBJ2-3
CDR3 protein: CAWGGLTSTDTQYF